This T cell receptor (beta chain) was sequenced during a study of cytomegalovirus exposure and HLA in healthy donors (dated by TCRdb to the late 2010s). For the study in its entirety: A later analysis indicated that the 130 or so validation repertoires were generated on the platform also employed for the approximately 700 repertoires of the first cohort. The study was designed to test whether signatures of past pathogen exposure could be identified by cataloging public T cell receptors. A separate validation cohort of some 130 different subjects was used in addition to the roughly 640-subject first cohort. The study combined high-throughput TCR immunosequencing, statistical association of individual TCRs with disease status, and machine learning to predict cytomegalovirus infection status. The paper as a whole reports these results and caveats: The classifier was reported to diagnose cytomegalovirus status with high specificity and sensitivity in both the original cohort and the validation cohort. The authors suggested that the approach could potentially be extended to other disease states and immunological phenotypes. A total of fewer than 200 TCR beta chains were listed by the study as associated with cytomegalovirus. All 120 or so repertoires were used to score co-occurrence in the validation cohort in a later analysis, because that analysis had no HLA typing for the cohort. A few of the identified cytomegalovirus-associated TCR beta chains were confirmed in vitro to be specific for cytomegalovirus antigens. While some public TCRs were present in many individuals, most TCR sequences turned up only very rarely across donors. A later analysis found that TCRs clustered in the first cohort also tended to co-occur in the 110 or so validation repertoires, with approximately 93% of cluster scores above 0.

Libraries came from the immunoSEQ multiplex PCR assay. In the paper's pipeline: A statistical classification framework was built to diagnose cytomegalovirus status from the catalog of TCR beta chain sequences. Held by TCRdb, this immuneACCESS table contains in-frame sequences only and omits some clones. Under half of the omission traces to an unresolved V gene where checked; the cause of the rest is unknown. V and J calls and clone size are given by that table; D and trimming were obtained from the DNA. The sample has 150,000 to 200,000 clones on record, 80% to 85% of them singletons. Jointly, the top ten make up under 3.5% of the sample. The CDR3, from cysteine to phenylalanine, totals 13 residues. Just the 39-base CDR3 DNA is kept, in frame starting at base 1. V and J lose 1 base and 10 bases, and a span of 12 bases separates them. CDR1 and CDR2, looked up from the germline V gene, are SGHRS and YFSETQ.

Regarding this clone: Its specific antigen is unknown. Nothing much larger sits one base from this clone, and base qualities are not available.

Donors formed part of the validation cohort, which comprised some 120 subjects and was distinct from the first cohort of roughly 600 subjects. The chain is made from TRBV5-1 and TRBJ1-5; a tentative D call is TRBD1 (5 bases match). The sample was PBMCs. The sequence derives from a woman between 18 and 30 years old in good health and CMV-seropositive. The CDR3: CASSLIGQGPQHF. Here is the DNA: TGCGCCAGCAGCTTGATAGGTCAGGGTCCCCAGCATTTT.